This T cell receptor (beta chain) was obtained from a study of blood T cell repertoires in COVID-19. Study-wide context: Researchers got acute and convalescent COVID-19 samples from the United States, Italy and Spain. T cells, B-cell-depleted T cells, or PBMCs provided the cDNA or gDNA that served as material.

The CDR3 length is 12 residues. CDR1 and CDR2 (germline): SGHNT, YYREEE (reference sequence). Deletions cut 4 bases from V and 5 bases from J, with 9 bases between. In the original workflow: Amplification from reference gene primers served as the basis for estimated nucleated cell counts. Produced via immunoSEQ multiplex PCR; TCRdb's table is partial and in-frame only. V, J and clone size are those of that table, while D and trimming were read from the DNA. The sample consists of about 110,000 clones, 80% to 90% of them appearing once. The chain uses TRBV5-4 and TRBJ1-2; D uncertain. This TCR derives from a woman of 80 years or more with acute or convalescent COVID-19. Material for sequencing was peripheral blood. The CDR3 nucleotides read TGTGCCAGCAGCGAGGGAGGATATGGCTACACCTTC. Protein: CASSEGGYGYTF.